A selection of T cell receptor beta chains follows, all from one sample in a study of prognosis after radiotherapy for stage I lung cancer. Each CDR3 protein is one row after TCRdb ran MiXCR on the multiplex PCR reads. The sample has about 13,000 distinct CDR3 sequences, 56% seen once. The starting material was PBMCs, obtained before or after stereotactic body radiation therapy (not recorded which). Source of these receptors: a donor at least 50 years old with non-small cell lung cancer. The conserved cysteine and the conserved F or W are not part of the CDR3 here. Each record gives: V gene, CDR3 protein.

TRBV20-1	SAIGQGGSYNSPLH
TRBV27	ASSPQQGRGTEAF
TRBV28	ASSSGTMNTEAF
TRBV11-1	ASSPYRDVTYEQY
TRBV20-1	SAHVDANTEAF
TRBV6-9	ASSYVEETQY
TRBV25-1	ASRRQGTGELF
TRBV2	ASSLRQGTWELF
TRBV28	ASSLLLGSGYGYT
TRBV6-2/TRBV6-3	ASSYLLAEDTQY
TRBV20-1	SVSLAGVGGTDTQY
TRBV20-1	SARSFTTNEKLF
TRBV12-3/TRBV12-4	ASSPLILAGVTEELF
TRBV11-3	ASSRNQYEQY